This passage covers 8 T cell receptor beta chains from one sample sequenced in a study of cytomegalovirus exposure and HLA in healthy donors. Sequencing used immunoSEQ multiplex PCR; TCRdb keeps in-frame clones, though not all of them. This table holds about 110,000 clones, around 87% found once. Sequencing was performed on PBMCs. The receptors were sampled from a woman aged 25 to 39 in good health and CMV-seropositive.

This chain uses TRBV6-1 with TRBJ1-4; perhaps TRBD1 as D (6 bases). The V gene lost 5 bases and the J gene lost 12 bases, with 19 bases spanning the gap. The CDR3 contains 14 residues. In germline, CDR1 is MNHNS, CDR2 SASEGT. The CDR3 protein is CASSPGTHVSELFF. The CDR3 DNA follows: TGTGCCAGCAGTCCCGGGACACATGTGTCAGAACTGTTTTTT.

The chain joins TRBV11-3 to TRBJ2-1, with D possibly TRBD2 on 5 matching bases. The CDR3 loop spans 17 amino acids. Germline V gene sequence: CDR1 SGHNT, CDR2 YENEEA. Trimming stripped 1 base from V and 3 bases from J, with 16 bases between. CDR3 loop: CASSLGLWGDGYNEQFF. CDR3 coding DNA: TGTGCCAGCAGCTTAGGTTTATGGGGAGACGGCTACAATGAGCAGTTCTTC.

The chain carries TRBV7-3 and TRBJ2-3; tentative D call: TRBD2 (6 bases). Trimming shortened V by 2 bases and J by 0 bases, and 9 bases separated the two germline ends. Germline V gene sequence: CDR1 SGHTA, CDR2 FQGTGA. The CDR3 sequence is 15 residues long. The CDR3 region has the DNA TGTGCCAGCAGCTTATCGGGACTTAGCACAGATACGCAGTATTTT. Residues: CASSLSGLSTDTQYF.

J is TRBJ2-7 and V is TRBV4-1, with no clear D. Germline V gene data show CDR1 as MGHRA and CDR2 as YSYEKL. V was cut by 4 bases and J by 1 base, with 8 bases left in between. The CDR3 totals 13 residues. Here the CDR3 reads CASSLQDSYEQYF. DNA for the CDR3: TGCGCCAGCAGCCTTCAGGATTCCTACGAGCAGTACTTC.

This chain joins TRBV5-5 and TRBJ2-7; tentatively, D is TRBD1 (6 bases). CDR3 length equals 14 residues. The V end was cut by 4 bases, the J end by 3 bases, with 14 bases between. Germline V gene data show CDR1 as SGHKS and CDR2 as YYEKEE (reference sequence). CDR3 residues: CASSQGQGSYEQYF. The CDR3 coding sequence is TGTGCCAGCAGCCAAGGGCAGGGGAGCTACGAGCAGTACTTC.

This clone was recorded once. The chain carries TRBV5-6 and TRBJ2-3, with 11 bases lining up with TRBD2. In germline, CDR1 is SGHDT, CDR2 YYEEEE. This CDR3 is built from 16 residues. Losses at the gene ends were 4 bases for V and 2 bases for J; bases not matched to a gene: 6. CDR3 sequence: CASSLGTSGTTDTQYF. CDR3 sequence (DNA): TGTGCCAGCAGCCTCGGGACTAGCGGAACCACAGATACGCAGTATTTT.

CDR3 DNA sequence: TGCAGCGACCAGGGGGCTTTCACTGAAGCTTTCTTT. Its protein is CSDQGAFTEAFF. V gene TRBV29-1 combines with J gene TRBJ1-1, with TRBD1 identical over 8 bases. Germline CDR1 and CDR2: SQVTM and ANQGSEA. The junction had 5 bases not matched to a gene; V was cut back by 7 bases and J by 4 bases. This CDR3 spans 12 amino acids.

By share, this clone counts as medium-sized. The V gene is TRBV4-3, the J gene TRBJ2-7; TRBD1 agrees at 7 bases. Germline V lookup: CDR1 LGHNA, CDR2 YSLEER. The CDR3 has 16 amino acids. V shed 0 bases, J shed 3 bases, and the junction held 8 bases outside the gene matches. This chain's CDR3 is CASSQDHWTGLYEQYF. CDR3 sequence (DNA): TGCGCCAGCAGCCAAGACCACTGGACAGGCCTCTACGAGCAGTACTTC.